The present TCR beta chain was sequenced within a study of somatic mutations in cytotoxic T cells in rheumatoid arthritis (dated by TCRdb to the late 2010s). Study-level background: Peripheral blood (30 ml EDTA) was collected from patients immediately after diagnosis and before any treatment began. Some T-cell populations stained with V beta antibodies were sorted by flow on a FACSAria II or Sony SH800 to nearly 100% purity, with sorted V beta1+ cells additionally subjected to TCRB sequencing. Whether expanded CD8+ T-cell clones in untreated, newly diagnosed rheumatoid arthritis carry somatic mutations was the study question, and clonality was characterized with TCRB deep sequencing. TCRB deep sequencing covered roughly 60 patients with rheumatoid arthritis along with some 22 healthy controls. Patients and controls did not essentially differ in median age, which was nearly identical between the groups.

As concerns this clone: Its specific antigen is unknown. No much larger clone exists at a distance of one base, and base qualities are not known.

Sequencing of TCRB CDR3 was done on genomic DNA with the immunoSEQ assay. The authors processed their data as follows. Only a few patient CD8+ clones larger than 1% matched published virus-specific TCRB sequences when compared against them. Only productive TCRB rearrangements were included in the analyses. Clonality was expressed as a Shannon entropy-based productive clonality index, with each clone defined by a unique TCRB CDR3 sequence. Repertoire overlap between two samples was calculated from the template counts of each clone relative to total templates per sample. A correlation with a Spearman r of 0.61 was found between V-gene usage by flow cytometry and V-gene usage by TCRB sequencing. TCRdb re-hosts the immuneACCESS table, in-frame sequences only. Its copies lack some clones; in the studies checked, an unresolved V gene accounts for under half of them, and the cause for the rest is not known. The V and J calls and clone size come from that table; D and trimming were worked out from the DNA. Here the sample has roughly 20,000 clones; about 80% occur a single time. The ten most abundant clones make up 13% to 15% of the sample.

What the work shows at the level of the full study, not this receptor alone: CD8+ T-cell clonality did not differ significantly between rheumatoid arthritis patients and age-matched healthy controls. Healthy controls showed no age-related increase in CD8+ clonality, whereas patients did (Spearman r ≈ 0.49). In about an eighth of the roughly 65 patients, more than 20% of CD8+ cells belonged to the largest CD8+ clone, while several identical CD8+ TCRB sequences were shared between blood and synovial fluid. The slight underrepresentation of TRBV07 in patients was not corrected for multiple comparisons. Viral specificity could not be ruled out by absence from virus-specific databases, and the antigen targets of the expanded CD8+ clones remained unknown.

V drops 2 bases and J drops 6 bases, leaving 11 bases in between. Via the germline V gene (reference sequence), CDR1 is LNHNV and CDR2 YYDKDF. The CDR3 runs 15 amino acids, cysteine and phenylalanine included. Only the CDR3 DNA is retained, 45 bases long and in frame from the first base. Positive magnetic bead selection on an AutoMACS was used to isolate CD4+ and CD8+ cells, with flow cytometry used to check purity. Initial screening for clonal expansions relied on flow cytometry with a TCR V beta antibody panel, after which sorted CD8+ fractions underwent TCRB deep sequencing for characterization. Isolation of peripheral blood mononuclear cells was done through Ficoll-Paque PLUS density gradient separation. Nucleospin Tissue or Tissue XS kits were used to extract DNA from CD4-enriched, CD8-enriched or PBMC samples, and a Qubit 2.0 fluorometer was used for quantification.

The sequence is built from TRBV15 and TRBJ1-6, with a tentative D gene TRBD1 over 6 matching bases. Specimen: CD8+ T cells sorted from blood. This TCR came from an adult with rheumatoid arthritis. The DNA is TGTGCCACCAGCAGAAGTCGGACAGTTAATTCACCCCTCCACTTT. Its translation is CATSRSRTVNSPLHF.